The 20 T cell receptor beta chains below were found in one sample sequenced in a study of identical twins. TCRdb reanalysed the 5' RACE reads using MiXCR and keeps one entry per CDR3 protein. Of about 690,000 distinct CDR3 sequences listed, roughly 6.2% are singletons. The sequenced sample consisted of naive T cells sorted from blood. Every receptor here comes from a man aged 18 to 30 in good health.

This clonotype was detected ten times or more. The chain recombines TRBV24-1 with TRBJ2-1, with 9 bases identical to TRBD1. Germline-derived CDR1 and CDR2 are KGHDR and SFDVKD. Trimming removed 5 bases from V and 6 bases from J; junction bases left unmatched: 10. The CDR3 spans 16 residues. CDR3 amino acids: CATSALTGGESNEQFF. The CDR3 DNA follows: TGTGCCACCAGTGCCTTGACAGGGGGTGAGTCCAATGAGCAGTTCTTC.

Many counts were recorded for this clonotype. CDR3 residues: CASSLYAGNEQYF. CDR3 bases: TGTGCCAGCAGTTTATACGCCGGGAACGAGCAGTACTTC. The rearrangement links TRBV27 to TRBJ2-7; D may be TRBD2 (5 bases). The CDR3 spans 13 residues. V was pared by 1 base and J by 5 bases, with 9 bases between. Germline values: CDR1 MNHEY, CDR2 SMNVEV (reference sequence).

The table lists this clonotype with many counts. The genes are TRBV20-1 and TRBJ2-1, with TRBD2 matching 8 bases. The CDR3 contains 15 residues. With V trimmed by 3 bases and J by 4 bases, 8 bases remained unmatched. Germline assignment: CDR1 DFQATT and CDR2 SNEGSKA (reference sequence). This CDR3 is CSASALAGWYNEQFF. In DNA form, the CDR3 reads TGCAGTGCTAGCGCCTTAGCGGGATGGTACAATGAGCAGTTCTTC.

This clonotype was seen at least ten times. The CDR3 region is CASTKWGATTYGYTF. The CDR3 DNA is TGTGCCAGCACCAAGTGGGGGGCTACAACCTATGGCTACACCTTC. The V and J genes are TRBV5-6 and TRBJ1-2; D is possibly TRBD1 (6 bases). This CDR3 is 15 amino acids long. CDR1 is SGHDT, CDR2 YYEEEE, per germline. V dropped 6 bases and J dropped 4 bases, with 19 bases sitting between them.

The CDR3 sequence is CSVYPGQGGETQYF. For the CDR3, the DNA is TGCAGTGTGTACCCGGGACAGGGCGGGGAGACCCAGTACTTC. The chain links TRBV20-1 to TRBJ2-5; 9 positions match TRBD1. CDR3 length: 14 amino acids. Unmatched junction bases numbered 11, after V lost 7 bases and J lost 5 bases. Per germline, CDR1 DFQATT and CDR2 SNEGSKA (reference sequence).

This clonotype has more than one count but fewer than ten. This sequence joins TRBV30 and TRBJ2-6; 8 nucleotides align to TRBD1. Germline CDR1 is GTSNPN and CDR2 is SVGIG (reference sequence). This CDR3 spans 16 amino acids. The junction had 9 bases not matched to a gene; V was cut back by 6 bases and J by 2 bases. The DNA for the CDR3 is TGTGCCTGCCACCGGAGGGGACAGGCTGGGGCCAACGTCCTGACTTTC. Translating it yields CACHRRGQAGANVLTF.

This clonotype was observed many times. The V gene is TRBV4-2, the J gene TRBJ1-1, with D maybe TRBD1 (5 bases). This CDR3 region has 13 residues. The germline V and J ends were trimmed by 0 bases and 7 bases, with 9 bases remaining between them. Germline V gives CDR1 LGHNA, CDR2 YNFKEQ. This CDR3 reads CASSQDRGSEAFF. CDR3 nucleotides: TGTGCCAGCAGCCAAGATAGGGGCAGTGAAGCTTTCTTT.

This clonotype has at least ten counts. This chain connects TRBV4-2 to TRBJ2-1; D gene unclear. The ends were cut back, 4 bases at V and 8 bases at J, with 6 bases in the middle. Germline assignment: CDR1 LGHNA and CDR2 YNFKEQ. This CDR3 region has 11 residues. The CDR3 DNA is TGTGCCAGCAGCCTCGAAGATGAGCAGTTCTTC. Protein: CASSLEDEQFF.

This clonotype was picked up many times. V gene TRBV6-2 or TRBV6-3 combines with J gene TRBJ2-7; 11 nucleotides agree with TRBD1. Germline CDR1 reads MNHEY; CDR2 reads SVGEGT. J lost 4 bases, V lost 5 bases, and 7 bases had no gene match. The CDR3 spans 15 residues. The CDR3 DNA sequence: TGTGCCAGCAGTGCCCCGGGACAGGGGGTATACGAGCAGTACTTC. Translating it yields CASSAPGQGVYEQYF.

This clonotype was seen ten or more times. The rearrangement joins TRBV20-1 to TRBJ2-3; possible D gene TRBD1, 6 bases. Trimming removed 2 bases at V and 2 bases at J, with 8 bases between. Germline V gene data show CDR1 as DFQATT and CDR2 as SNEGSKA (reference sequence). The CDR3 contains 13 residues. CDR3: CSARYRVTDTQYF. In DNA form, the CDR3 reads TGCAGTGCTAGATACAGGGTCACAGATACGCAGTATTTT.

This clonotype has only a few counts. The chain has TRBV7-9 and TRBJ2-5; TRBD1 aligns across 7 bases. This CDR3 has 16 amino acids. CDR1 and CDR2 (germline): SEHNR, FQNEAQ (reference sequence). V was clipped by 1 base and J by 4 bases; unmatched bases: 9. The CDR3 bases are TGTGCCAGCAGCTTAGTTGGAGAGGGGGCCGGAGAGACCCAGTACTTC. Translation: CASSLVGEGAGETQYF.

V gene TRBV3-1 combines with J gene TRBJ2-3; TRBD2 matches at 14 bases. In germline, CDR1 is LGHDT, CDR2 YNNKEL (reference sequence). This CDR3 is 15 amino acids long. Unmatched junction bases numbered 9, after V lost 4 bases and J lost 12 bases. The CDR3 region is CASSRIGTSGRKQYF. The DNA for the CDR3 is TGTGCCAGCAGCCGCATCGGGACTAGCGGGAGAAAACAGTATTTT.

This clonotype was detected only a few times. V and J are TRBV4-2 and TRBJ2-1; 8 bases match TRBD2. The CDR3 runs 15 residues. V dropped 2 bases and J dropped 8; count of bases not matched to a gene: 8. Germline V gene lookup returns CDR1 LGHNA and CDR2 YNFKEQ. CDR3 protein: CASSQQTGLVHEQFF. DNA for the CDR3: TGTGCCAGCAGCCAACAAACGGGACTAGTGCATGAGCAGTTCTTC.

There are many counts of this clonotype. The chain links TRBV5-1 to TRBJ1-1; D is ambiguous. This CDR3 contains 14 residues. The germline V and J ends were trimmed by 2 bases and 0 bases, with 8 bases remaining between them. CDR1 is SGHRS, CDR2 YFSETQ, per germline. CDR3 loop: CASSLWSMNTEAFF. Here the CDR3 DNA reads TGCGCCAGCAGCTTATGGAGTATGAACACTGAAGCTTTCTTT.

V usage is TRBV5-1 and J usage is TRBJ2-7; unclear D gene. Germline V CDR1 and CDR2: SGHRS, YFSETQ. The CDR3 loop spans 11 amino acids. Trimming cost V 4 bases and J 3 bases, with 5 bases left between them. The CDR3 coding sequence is TGCGCCAGCAGCGGATTCTACGAGCAGTACTTC. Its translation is CASSGFYEQYF. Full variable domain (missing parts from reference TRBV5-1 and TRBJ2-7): KAGVTQTPRYLIKTRGQQVTLSCSPISGHRSVSWYQQTPGQGLQFLFEYFSETQRNKGNFPGRFSGRQFSNSRSEMNVSTLELGDSALYLCASSGFYEQYFGPGTRLTVT.

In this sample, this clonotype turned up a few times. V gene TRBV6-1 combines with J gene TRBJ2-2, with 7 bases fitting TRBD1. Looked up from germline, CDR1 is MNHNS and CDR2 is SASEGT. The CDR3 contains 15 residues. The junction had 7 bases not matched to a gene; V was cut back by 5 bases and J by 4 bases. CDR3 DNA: TGTGCCAGCAGTCCAAGGGGGCCGGGCACCGGGGAGCTGTTTTTT. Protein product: CASSPRGPGTGELFF.

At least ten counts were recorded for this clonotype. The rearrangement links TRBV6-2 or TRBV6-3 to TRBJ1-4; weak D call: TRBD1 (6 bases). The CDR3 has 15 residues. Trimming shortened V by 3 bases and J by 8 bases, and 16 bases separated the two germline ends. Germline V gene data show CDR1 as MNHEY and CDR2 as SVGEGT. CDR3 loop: CASSYRQARGEKLFF. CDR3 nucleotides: TGTGCCAGCAGTTATCGACAGGCCCGAGGGGAAAAACTGTTTTTT.

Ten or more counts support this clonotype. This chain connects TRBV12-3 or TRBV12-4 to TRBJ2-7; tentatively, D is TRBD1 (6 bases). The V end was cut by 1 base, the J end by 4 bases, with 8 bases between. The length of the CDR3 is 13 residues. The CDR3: CASSLDREYEQYF. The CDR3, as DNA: TGTGCCAGCAGTTTAGACAGGGAGTACGAGCAGTACTTC.

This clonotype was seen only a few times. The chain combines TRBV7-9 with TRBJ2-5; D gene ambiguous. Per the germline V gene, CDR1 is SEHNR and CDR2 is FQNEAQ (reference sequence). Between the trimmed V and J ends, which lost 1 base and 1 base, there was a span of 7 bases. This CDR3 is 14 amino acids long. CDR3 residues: CASSLEKAQETQYF. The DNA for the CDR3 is TGTGCCAGCAGCTTAGAGAAGGCCCAAGAGACCCAGTACTTC.

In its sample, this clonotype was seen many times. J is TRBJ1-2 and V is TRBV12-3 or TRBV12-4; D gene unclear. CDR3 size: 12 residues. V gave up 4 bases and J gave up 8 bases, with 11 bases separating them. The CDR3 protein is CASSSPALGYTF. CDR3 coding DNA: TGTGCCAGCAGTTCCCCCGCCCTGGGCTACACCTTC.